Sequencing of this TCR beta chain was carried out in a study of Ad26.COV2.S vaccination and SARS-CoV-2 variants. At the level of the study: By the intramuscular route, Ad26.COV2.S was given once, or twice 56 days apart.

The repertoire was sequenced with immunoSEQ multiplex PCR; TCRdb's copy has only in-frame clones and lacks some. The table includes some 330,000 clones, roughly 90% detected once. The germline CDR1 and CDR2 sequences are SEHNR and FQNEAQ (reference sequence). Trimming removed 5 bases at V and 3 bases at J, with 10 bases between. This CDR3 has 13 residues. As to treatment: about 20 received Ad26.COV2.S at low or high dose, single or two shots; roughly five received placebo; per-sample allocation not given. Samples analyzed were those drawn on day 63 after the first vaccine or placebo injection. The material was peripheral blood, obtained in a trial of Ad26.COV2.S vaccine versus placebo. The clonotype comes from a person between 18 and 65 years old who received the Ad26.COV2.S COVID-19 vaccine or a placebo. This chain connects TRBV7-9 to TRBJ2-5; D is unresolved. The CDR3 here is CASSPDTEETQYF. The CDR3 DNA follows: TGTGCCAGCAGCCCAGACACTGAAGAGACCCAGTACTTC.